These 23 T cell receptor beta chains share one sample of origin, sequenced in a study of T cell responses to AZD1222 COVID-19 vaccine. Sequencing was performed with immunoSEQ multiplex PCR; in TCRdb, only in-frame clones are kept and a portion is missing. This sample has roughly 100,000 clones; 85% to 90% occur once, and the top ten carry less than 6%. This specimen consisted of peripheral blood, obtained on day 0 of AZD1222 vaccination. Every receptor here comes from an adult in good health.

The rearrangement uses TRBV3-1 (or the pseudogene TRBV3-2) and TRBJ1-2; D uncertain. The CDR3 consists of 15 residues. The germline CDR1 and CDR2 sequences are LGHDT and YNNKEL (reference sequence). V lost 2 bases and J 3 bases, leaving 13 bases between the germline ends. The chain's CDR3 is CASSQTRTLDYGYTF. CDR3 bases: TGTGCCAGCAGCCAAACCAGGACTCTGGACTATGGCTACACCTTC.

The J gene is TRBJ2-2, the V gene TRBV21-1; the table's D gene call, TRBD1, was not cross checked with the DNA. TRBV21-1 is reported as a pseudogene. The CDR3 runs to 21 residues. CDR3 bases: TGTGCCAGCAGCAAAAGGGGGTCGGGTCCGGGACAAATATCCAACACCGGGGAGCTGTTTTTT. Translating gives CASSKRGSGPGQISNTGELFF.

The CDR3 region is CASSVSGPNEKLFF. CDR3 DNA sequence: TGTGCCAGCAGCGTATCGGGGCCTAATGAAAAACTGTTTTTT. The rearrangement joins TRBV9 to TRBJ1-4; a weak D match, TRBD1 (5 bases). Germline V lookup: CDR1 SGDLS, CDR2 YYNGEE. V shed 1 base and J shed 3 bases, with 7 bases lying between them. This CDR3 spans 14 amino acids. The whole variable domain, remainder taken from reference TRBV9 and TRBJ1-4, is DSGVTQTPKHLITATGQRVTLRCSPRSGDLSVYWYQQSLDQGLQFLIQYYNGEERAKGNILERFSAQQFPDLHSELNLSSLELGDSALYFCASSVSGPNEKLFFGSGTQLSVL.

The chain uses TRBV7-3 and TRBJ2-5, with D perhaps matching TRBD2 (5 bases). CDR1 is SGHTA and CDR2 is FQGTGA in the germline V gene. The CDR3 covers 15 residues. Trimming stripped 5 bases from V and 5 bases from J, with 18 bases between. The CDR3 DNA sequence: TGTGCCAGCAGCCCCGGACCTAGCCGGATGGAGACCCAGTACTTC. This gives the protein CASSPGPSRMETQYF.

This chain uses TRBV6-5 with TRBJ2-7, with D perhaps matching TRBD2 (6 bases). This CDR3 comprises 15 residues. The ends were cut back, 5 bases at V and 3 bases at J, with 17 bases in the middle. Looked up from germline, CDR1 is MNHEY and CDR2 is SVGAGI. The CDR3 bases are TGTGCCAGCAGTCCCGGGGGAGCATTCGGCTACGAGCAGTACTTC. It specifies CASSPGGAFGYEQYF.

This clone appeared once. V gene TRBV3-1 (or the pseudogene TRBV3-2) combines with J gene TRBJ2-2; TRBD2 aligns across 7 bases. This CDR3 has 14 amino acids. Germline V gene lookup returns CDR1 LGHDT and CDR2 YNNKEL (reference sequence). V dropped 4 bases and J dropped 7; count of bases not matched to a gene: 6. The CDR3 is CASSRVLAVGELFF. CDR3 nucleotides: TGTGCCAGCAGCCGCGTGCTAGCGGTCGGGGAGCTGTTTTTT.

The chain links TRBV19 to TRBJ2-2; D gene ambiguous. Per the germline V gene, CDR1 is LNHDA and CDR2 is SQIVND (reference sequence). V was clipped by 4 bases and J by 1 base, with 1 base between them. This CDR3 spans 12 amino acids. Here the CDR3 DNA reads TGTGCCAGTAGTAAGAACACCGGGGAGCTGTTTTTT. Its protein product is CASSKNTGELFF.

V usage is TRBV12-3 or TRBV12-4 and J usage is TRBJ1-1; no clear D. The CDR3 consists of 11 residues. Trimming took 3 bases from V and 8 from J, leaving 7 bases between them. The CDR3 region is CASSFMREAFF. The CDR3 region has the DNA TGTGCCAGCAGTTTCATGAGGGAAGCTTTCTTT.

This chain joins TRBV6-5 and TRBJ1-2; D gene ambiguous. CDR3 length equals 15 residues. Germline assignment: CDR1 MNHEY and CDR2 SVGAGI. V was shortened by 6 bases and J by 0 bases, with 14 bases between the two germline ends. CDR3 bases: TGTGCCAGCAGAACACGGGTATCAGCTAACTATGGCTACACCTTC. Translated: CASRTRVSANYGYTF.

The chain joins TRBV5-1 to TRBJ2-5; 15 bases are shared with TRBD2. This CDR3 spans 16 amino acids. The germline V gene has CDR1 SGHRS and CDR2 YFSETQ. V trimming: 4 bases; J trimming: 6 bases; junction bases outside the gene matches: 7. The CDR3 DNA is TGCGCCAGCAGCCCCGGACTAGCGGGAGGGAGGAAGACCCAGTACTTC. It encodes CASSPGLAGGRKTQYF.

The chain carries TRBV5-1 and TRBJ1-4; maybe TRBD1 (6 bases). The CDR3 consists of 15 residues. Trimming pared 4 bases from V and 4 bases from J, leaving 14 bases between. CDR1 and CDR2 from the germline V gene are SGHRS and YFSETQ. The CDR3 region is CASSITGLNNEKLFF. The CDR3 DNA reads TGCGCCAGCAGCATAACAGGGCTGAATAATGAAAAACTGTTTTTT.

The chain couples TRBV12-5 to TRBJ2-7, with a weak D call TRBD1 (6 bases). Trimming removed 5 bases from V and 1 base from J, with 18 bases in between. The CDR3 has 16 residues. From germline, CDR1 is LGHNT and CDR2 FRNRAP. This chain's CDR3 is CASGPGATGPSYEQYF. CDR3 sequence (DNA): TGTGCTAGTGGTCCCGGAGCCACAGGGCCGTCCTACGAGCAGTACTTC.

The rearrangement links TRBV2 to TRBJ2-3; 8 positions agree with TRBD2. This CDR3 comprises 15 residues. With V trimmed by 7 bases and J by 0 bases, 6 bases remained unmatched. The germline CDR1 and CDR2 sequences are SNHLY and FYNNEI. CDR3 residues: CASKWTSTSTDTQYF. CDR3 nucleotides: TGTGCCAGCAAATGGACTAGCACTAGCACAGATACGCAGTATTTT. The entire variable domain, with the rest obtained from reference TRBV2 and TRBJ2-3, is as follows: EPEVTQTPSHQVTQMGQEVILRCVPISNHLYFYWYRQILGQKVEFLVSFYNNEISEKSEIFDDQFSVERPDGSNFTLKIRSTKLEDSAMYFCASKWTSTSTDTQYFGPGTRLTVL.

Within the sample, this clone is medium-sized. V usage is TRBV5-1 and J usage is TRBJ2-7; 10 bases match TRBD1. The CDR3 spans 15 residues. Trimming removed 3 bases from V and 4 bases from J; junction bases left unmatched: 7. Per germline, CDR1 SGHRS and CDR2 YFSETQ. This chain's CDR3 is CASSYPGQGTYEQYF. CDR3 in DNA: TGCGCCAGCAGCTATCCGGGACAGGGGACATACGAGCAGTACTTC.

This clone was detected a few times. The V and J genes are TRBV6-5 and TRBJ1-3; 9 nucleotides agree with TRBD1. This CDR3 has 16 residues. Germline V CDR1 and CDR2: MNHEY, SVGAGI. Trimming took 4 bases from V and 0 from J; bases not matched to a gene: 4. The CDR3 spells CASSWGQGGSGNTIYF. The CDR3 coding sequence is TGTGCCAGCAGTTGGGGACAGGGAGGCTCTGGAAACACCATATATTTT.

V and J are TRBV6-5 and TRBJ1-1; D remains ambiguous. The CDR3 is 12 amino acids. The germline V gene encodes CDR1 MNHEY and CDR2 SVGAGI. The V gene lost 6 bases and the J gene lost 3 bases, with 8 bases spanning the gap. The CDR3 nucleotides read TGTGCCAGCAGACTTTGGGACACTGAAGCTTTCTTT. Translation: CASRLWDTEAFF.

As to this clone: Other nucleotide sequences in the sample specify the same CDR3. The CDR3 protein is CASSPSSYEQYF. The CDR3 DNA sequence: TGTGCCAGCTCACCTAGCTCCTACGAGCAGTACTTC. The V and J genes are TRBV18 and TRBJ2-7, with unresolved D. Germline-derived CDR1 and CDR2 are KGHSH and LQKENI. The CDR3 has 12 residues. V was trimmed by 3 bases and J by 0 bases, leaving 3 bases between them.

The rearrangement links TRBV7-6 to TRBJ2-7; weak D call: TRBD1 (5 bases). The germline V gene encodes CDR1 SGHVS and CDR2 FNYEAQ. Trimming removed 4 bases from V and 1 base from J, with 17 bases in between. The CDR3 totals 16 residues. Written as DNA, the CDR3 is TGTGCCAGCAGCTCTCCAAAGGGGTCGGCATCCTACGAGCAGTACTTC. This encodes CASSSPKGSASYEQYF.

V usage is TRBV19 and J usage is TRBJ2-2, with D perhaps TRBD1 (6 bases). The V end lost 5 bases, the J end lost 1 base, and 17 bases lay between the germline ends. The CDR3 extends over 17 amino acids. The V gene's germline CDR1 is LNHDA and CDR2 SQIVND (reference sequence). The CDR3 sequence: CASSFNPGTRNTGELFF. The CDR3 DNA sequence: TGTGCCAGTAGTTTTAACCCCGGGACAAGGAACACCGGGGAGCTGTTTTTT.

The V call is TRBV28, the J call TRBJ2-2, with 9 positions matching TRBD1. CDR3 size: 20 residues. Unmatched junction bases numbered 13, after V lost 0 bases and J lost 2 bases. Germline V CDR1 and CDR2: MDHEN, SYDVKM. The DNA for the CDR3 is TGTGCCAGCAGTTTATGGGGGACAGGGATTGGAGGGACCAACACCGGGGAGCTGTTTTTT. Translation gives CASSLWGTGIGGTNTGELFF.

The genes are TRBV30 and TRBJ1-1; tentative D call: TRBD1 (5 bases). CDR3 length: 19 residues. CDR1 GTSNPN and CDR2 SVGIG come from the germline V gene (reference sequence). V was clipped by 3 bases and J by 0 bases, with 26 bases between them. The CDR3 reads CAWSPRAAGRGNMNTEAFF. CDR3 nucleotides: TGTGCCTGGAGCCCGAGGGCGGCAGGGAGAGGGAACATGAACACTGAAGCTTTCTTT.

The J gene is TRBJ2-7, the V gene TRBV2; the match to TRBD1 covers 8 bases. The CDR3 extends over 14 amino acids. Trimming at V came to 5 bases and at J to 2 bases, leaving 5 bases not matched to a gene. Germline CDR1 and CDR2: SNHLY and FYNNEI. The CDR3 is CASSPGQVAYEQYF. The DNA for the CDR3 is TGTGCCAGCAGTCCGGGACAGGTGGCCTACGAGCAGTACTTC.

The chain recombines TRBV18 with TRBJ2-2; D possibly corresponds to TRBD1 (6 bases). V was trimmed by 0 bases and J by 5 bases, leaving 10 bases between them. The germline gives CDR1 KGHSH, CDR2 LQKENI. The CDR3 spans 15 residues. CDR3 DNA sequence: TGTGCCAGCTCACCACCCACAGGGCCAACCGGGGAGCTGTTTTTT. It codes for CASSPPTGPTGELFF.